The 20 T cell receptor beta chains below were found in one sample sequenced in a study of B cell selection in AIRE deficiency. The table came from immunoSEQ multiplex PCR; TCRdb's copy has only in-frame clones and leaves some out. Of 750 to 950 clones listed, more than 75% are singletons. The sorted conventional CD4 T cells were gated as CD4+CD127+. The sequenced sample was conventional CD4+ T cells sorted from PBMCs. The source of these receptors is a human donor with AIRE deficiency.

This clone occurred once. The V gene is TRBV27, the J gene TRBJ1-2, with 7 bases fitting TRBD1. The CDR3 totals 14 residues. Germline values: CDR1 MNHEY, CDR2 SMNVEV (reference sequence). J was trimmed by 2 bases and V by 4 bases; bases with no gene match: 4. CDR3 protein: CASSSSQGNYGYTF. As DNA, the CDR3 is TGTGCCAGCAGTTCCTCACAGGGGAACTATGGCTACACCTTC.

The chain has TRBV18 and TRBJ2-1, with 8 bases fitting TRBD2. J was trimmed by 9 bases and V by 3 bases; bases with no gene match: 7. This CDR3 has 14 residues. Germline CDR1 is KGHSH and CDR2 is LQKENI. The CDR3 protein is CASSPPGGSVEQFF. DNA for the CDR3: TGTGCCAGCTCACCTCCGGGAGGGTCGGTTGAGCAGTTCTTC.

V usage is TRBV9 and J usage is TRBJ2-1; D might be TRBD2 (5 bases). The V and J ends lost 2 bases and 4 bases respectively, with 7 bases between them. The length of the CDR3 is 13 residues. Germline loops: CDR1 SGDLS, CDR2 YYNGEE. CDR3 nucleotide sequence: TGTGCCAGCAGCGTCAGCGGTTACAATGAGCAGTTCTTC. Translation gives CASSVSGYNEQFF.

The V call is TRBV6-5, the J call TRBJ1-1; D possibly corresponds to TRBD1 (6 bases). Germline assignment: CDR1 MNHEY and CDR2 SVGAGI. The V end was cut by 5 bases, the J end by 3 bases, with 7 bases between. The CDR3 length is 12 residues. The CDR3 region is CASSNRDTEAFF. The DNA of the CDR3 is TGTGCCAGCAGTAACAGGGACACTGAAGCTTTCTTT.

The genes are TRBV4-1 and TRBJ1-2; D not certain. V lost 5 bases and J 8 bases, leaving 9 bases between the germline ends. CDR3 length equals 11 residues. The germline V gene has CDR1 MGHRA and CDR2 YSYEKL. CDR3 bases: TGCGCCAGCAGCACCCGACGGGGCTACACCTTC. As protein: CASSTRRGYTF.

This clone has a handful of counts. This chain joins TRBV7-3 and TRBJ1-1; D is uncertain. The CDR3 runs to 15 residues. V lost 1 base and J 7 bases, leaving 16 bases between the germline ends. The V gene's germline CDR1 is SGHTA and CDR2 FQGTGA. The CDR3 sequence is CASSLRPEGRSEAFF. The CDR3 DNA reads as TGTGCCAGCAGCTTAAGGCCAGAAGGACGGAGTGAAGCTTTCTTT.

The chain couples TRBV29-1 to TRBJ2-5, with a tentative D call TRBD2 (6 bases). Germline-derived CDR1 and CDR2 are SQVTM and ANQGSEA. The CDR3 runs to 13 residues. V lost 3 bases to trimming and J lost 1 base, with 9 bases between them. CDR3 loop: CSVDGGGQETQYF. The CDR3 DNA follows: TGCAGCGTTGATGGGGGAGGCCAAGAGACCCAGTACTTC.

The chain has TRBV28 and TRBJ2-7, with D perhaps TRBD1 (5 bases). CDR1 is MDHEN and CDR2 is SYDVKM in the germline V gene. The CDR3 extends over 13 amino acids. V lost 6 bases and J 0 bases, leaving 9 bases between the germline ends. This CDR3 is CASRKTDSYEQYF. In nucleotides, the CDR3 is TGTGCCAGCAGAAAGACAGACTCCTACGAGCAGTACTTC.

CDR3 bases: TGCAGCGTTGTCGGGGGGCACACCGGGGAGCTGTTTTTT. Translation: CSVVGGHTGELFF. This chain links TRBV29-1 with TRBJ2-2; the D gene is possibly TRBD2 (7 bases). Germline lookup yields CDR1 SQVTM and CDR2 ANQGSEA. This CDR3 comprises 13 residues. V was shortened by 4 bases and J by 3 bases, with 9 bases between the two germline ends.

The chain combines TRBV4-3 with TRBJ1-2; 12 nucleotides align to TRBD1. Trimming cost V 0 bases and J 4 bases; bases outside gene matches: 3. The CDR3 is 16 residues long. Germline lookup yields CDR1 LGHNA and CDR2 YSLEER. DNA for the CDR3: TGCGCCAGCAGCCAAGAAGGGACAGGGGGCGTCTATGGCTACACCTTC. It is translated as CASSQEGTGGVYGYTF.

The chain joins TRBV12-2 to TRBJ1-5; TRBD1 was called by the table and not checked on the DNA. TRBV12-2 is a pseudogene segment. The CDR3 spans 17 residues. The CDR3 loop reads CASRLALLDRGHQPQHF. The CDR3 bases are TGTGCAAGTCGCTTAGCGCTCCTTGACAGGGGCCATCAGCCCCAGCATTTT.

V and J are TRBV7-3 and TRBJ1-1; the match to TRBD1 covers 8 bases. The CDR3 runs to 14 residues. CDR1 SGHTA and CDR2 FQGTGA come from the germline V gene. V lost 5 bases, J lost 6 bases, and 8 bases stayed unmatched. The CDR3 nucleotides are TGTGCCAGCAGCCCGACAGGGGCCAGTCCTGAAGCTTTCTTT. This codes for CASSPTGASPEAFF.

This clone was detected once. J is TRBJ2-3 and V is TRBV7-3; TRBD2 aligns across 9 bases. After removal of 5 bases from V and 5 bases from J, the junction contained 8 bases not matched to a gene. The CDR3 contains 15 residues. Germline assignment: CDR1 SGHTA and CDR2 FQGTGA. The CDR3 DNA sequence: TGTGCCAGCAGCCTAGTAGCGGGAGAGGGAGATACGCAGTATTTT. It encodes CASSLVAGEGDTQYF. Filled out from reference TRBV7-3 and TRBJ2-3, the complete variable domain reads GAGVSQTPSNKVTEKGKYVELRCDPISGHTALYWYRQSLGQGPEFLIYFQGTGAADDSGLPNDRFFAVRPEGSVSTLKIQRTERGDSAVYLCASSLVAGEGDTQYFGPGTRLTVL.

The gene calls are TRBV6-4 and TRBJ1-2, with TRBD1 matching 7 bases. Germline CDR1 is MRHNA and CDR2 is SNTAGT. The V gene end was trimmed by 3 bases and the J gene end by 3 bases; junction bases not matched to a gene: 22. The CDR3 runs to 20 residues. The CDR3 region is CASSEGGQPERPQGDYGYTF. CDR3 sequence (DNA): TGTGCCAGCAGTGAAGGGGGACAGCCCGAACGGCCTCAGGGGGACTATGGCTACACCTTC.

The chain couples TRBV11-2 to TRBJ1-2, with D tentatively TRBD1 (5 bases). Deletions cut 0 bases from V and 4 bases from J, with 9 bases between. The CDR3 loop spans 14 amino acids. Germline CDR1 is SGHAT and CDR2 is FQNNGV. CDR3 amino acids: CASSLEAGAYGYTF. CDR3 coding DNA: TGTGCCAGCAGCTTAGAAGCCGGGGCCTATGGCTACACCTTC.

This sequence joins TRBV28 and TRBJ2-3; 14 positions agree with TRBD2. Unmatched junction bases numbered 9, after V lost 7 bases and J lost 6 bases. The CDR3 covers 16 residues. Germline CDR1 and CDR2: MDHEN and SYDVKM. The CDR3 nucleotides are TGTGCCAGCACCGTACGACTAGCGGGAGGGAGTGATACGCAGTATTTT. This codes for CASTVRLAGGSDTQYF.

This chain connects TRBV30 to TRBJ1-5, with 7 bases that match TRBD1. Trimming cost V 2 bases and J 3 bases; bases outside gene matches: 7. Per germline, CDR1 GTSNPN and CDR2 SVGIG (reference sequence). This CDR3 has 15 amino acids. The CDR3 reads CAWSPDRELNQPQHF. Written as DNA, the CDR3 is TGTGCCTGGAGTCCTGACAGGGAGCTCAATCAGCCCCAGCATTTT.

This clone was seen a handful of times. V is TRBV7-3 and J is TRBJ2-1; 11 bases map to TRBD2. V was clipped by 6 bases and J by 1 base; unmatched bases: 2. From germline, CDR1 is SGHTA and CDR2 FQGTGA. This CDR3 region has 15 residues. The CDR3 DNA follows: TGTGCCAGCAGAATAGCGGGAGGGTCCTACAATGAGCAGTTCTTC. Its translation is CASRIAGGSYNEQFF.

The chain carries TRBV11-2 and TRBJ2-2; no clear D gene. The V and J ends lost 0 bases and 7 bases respectively, with 6 bases between them. CDR1 SGHAT and CDR2 FQNNGV come from the germline V gene. The CDR3 has 13 residues. CDR3 sequence: CASSLDQLGELFF. The DNA of the CDR3 is TGTGCCAGCAGCTTAGATCAGCTCGGGGAGCTGTTTTTT.

The chain joins TRBV9 to TRBJ2-3; 12 bases map to TRBD2. Germline-derived CDR1 and CDR2 are SGDLS and YYNGEE. The CDR3 length is 16 residues. The V and J ends lost 4 bases and 6 bases, in that order; junction bases with no gene match: 9. The CDR3 is CASSSLAGGPVDTQYF. CDR3 nucleotides: TGTGCCAGCAGCTCCCTAGCGGGAGGGCCCGTTGATACGCAGTATTTT.